Each of the 28 T cell receptor beta chains below was sequenced from the same sample in a study of OX40 agonist ivuxolimab in advanced cancers. Clones were read by immunoSEQ multiplex PCR, and TCRdb kept only the in-frame ones, dropping some. This repertoire shows 60,000 to 75,000 clones, 80% found once; its top ten account for 1.2%. Specimen: CD4+ or CD8+ T cells sorted from blood, collected in a trial of the OX40 agonist ivuxolimab. The receptors were gathered from an adult with an advanced solid tumor such as melanoma, head and neck, liver or kidney cancer.

This clone turned up a few times. V usage is TRBV6-1 and J usage is TRBJ1-6; D not resolved. CDR3 length equals 14 residues. Germline V lookup: CDR1 MNHNS, CDR2 SASEGT. V lost 10 bases, J lost 7 bases, and 17 bases lay in between. The CDR3 DNA reads TGTGCCATCCCCGCGACCGATGGGAATTCACCCCTCCACTTT. It encodes CAIPATDGNSPLHF.

This clone was counted between two and nine times. This chain connects TRBV7-9 to TRBJ2-2; no firm D call. Trimming pared 7 bases from V and 7 bases from J, leaving 10 bases between. The germline V gene has CDR1 SEHNR and CDR2 FQNEAQ (reference sequence). The CDR3 runs to 12 residues. The CDR3 region is CASTLLNGELFF. For the CDR3, the DNA is TGTGCCAGCACCCTTTTAAACGGGGAGCTGTTTTTT.

The chain uses TRBV4-2 and TRBJ1-1, with 7 positions matching TRBD1. Germline-derived CDR1 and CDR2 are LGHNA and YNFKEQ. The CDR3 spans 16 residues. Trimming took 4 bases from V and 7 from J; bases not matched to a gene: 15. The CDR3, as DNA: TGTGCCAGCAGCCCTGCCGGGGGACAGAGTTTACATGAAGCTTTCTTT. As protein: CASSPAGGQSLHEAFF.

The chain recombines TRBV4-1 with TRBJ2-3; D ambiguous. Germline assignment: CDR1 MGHRA and CDR2 YSYEKL. Trimming stripped 1 base from V and 6 bases from J, with 2 bases between. This CDR3 is 11 amino acids long. CDR3 DNA sequence: TGCGCCAGCAGCCAAGGGGATACGCAGTATTTT. It specifies CASSQGDTQYF.

The chain recombines TRBV7-6 with TRBJ2-2; TRBD2 matches 10 bases. CDR1 and CDR2 (germline): SGHVS, FNYEAQ. The V and J ends lost 2 bases and 1 base, in that order; junction bases with no gene match: 4. The length of the CDR3 is 17 residues. The CDR3 sequence is CASSLRAGGLNTGELFF. DNA for the CDR3: TGTGCCAGCAGCTTACGAGCGGGGGGGCTGAACACCGGGGAGCTGTTTTTT.

The chain recombines TRBV10-3 with TRBJ2-1; D is perhaps TRBD2 (7 bases). The CDR3 spans 15 residues. CDR1 and CDR2 (germline): ENHRY, SYGVKD. Trimming stripped 8 bases from V and 7 bases from J, with 21 bases between. CDR3 loop: CAIGVSGGPSNEQFF. The CDR3, as DNA: TGTGCCATCGGAGTTTCGGGGGGCCCTTCGAATGAGCAGTTCTTC.

J is TRBJ2-3 and V is TRBV4-3, with D perhaps assigned TRBD1 or TRBD2 (5 bases each). Trimming cost V 0 bases and J 4 bases, with 11 bases left between them. The CDR3 has 15 amino acids. Germline V gene lookup returns CDR1 LGHNA and CDR2 YSLEER. CDR3 protein: CASSQEWGTADTQYF. Here the CDR3 DNA reads TGCGCCAGCAGCCAAGAGTGGGGGACCGCAGATACGCAGTATTTT.

This clone was recorded a few times. This chain joins TRBV6-1 and TRBJ1-1; 10 bases map to TRBD1. There are 15 residues in the CDR3. Trimming removed 10 bases from V and 4 bases from J; junction bases left unmatched: 12. The germline gives CDR1 MNHNS, CDR2 SASEGT. CDR3 in DNA: TGTGCCAACGCCCGACAGGGGGCTCTGGGCACTGAAGCTTTCTTT. It yields the protein CANARQGALGTEAFF.

This sequence joins TRBV30 and TRBJ2-3; perhaps TRBD2 as D (6 bases). Germline loops: CDR1 GTSNPN, CDR2 SVGIG (reference sequence). CDR3 size: 13 residues. With 5 bases removed from V and 0 bases from J, the gap between germline ends came to 9 bases. Here the CDR3 DNA reads TGTGCCTGGGCGCGGGGTAGCACAGATACGCAGTATTTT. Amino acids: CAWARGSTDTQYF.

The table lists this clone with a few counts. This rearrangement joins TRBV5-5 to TRBJ1-3; no firm D call. The CDR3 length is 14 residues. Germline V lookup: CDR1 SGHKS, CDR2 YYEKEE (reference sequence). V was pared by 5 bases and J by 0 bases, with 9 bases between. The CDR3 DNA is TGTGCCAGCAGGCCGGACTCCTCTGGAAACACCATATATTTT. It yields the protein CASRPDSSGNTIYF.

The chain recombines TRBV25-1 with TRBJ2-7; perhaps TRBD1 as D (5 bases). With 3 bases removed from V and 2 bases from J, the gap between germline ends came to 17 bases. CDR3 length equals 16 residues. The germline V gene encodes CDR1 MGHDK and CDR2 SYGVNS. In DNA form, the CDR3 reads TGTGCCAGCAGTGATCCCGCGGACAATTTCCCCTACGAGCAGTACTTC. This gives the protein CASSDPADNFPYEQYF.

The chain combines TRBV30 with TRBJ1-5, with D unclear. The germline gives CDR1 GTSNPN, CDR2 SVGIG (reference sequence). The CDR3 covers 12 residues. Trimming pared 6 bases from V and 5 bases from J, leaving 11 bases between. CDR3 DNA: TGTGCCTGTCGTTGGGCCGATCAGCCCCAGCATTTT. As protein: CACRWADQPQHF.

This CDR3 is CAWNRGTVTGEQYF. Here the CDR3 DNA reads TGTGCCTGGAACAGGGGGACTGTAACGGGCGAGCAGTACTTC. This sequence joins TRBV30 and TRBJ2-7; TRBD1 aligns across 8 bases. CDR3 length: 14 residues. The trim removed 4 bases at V and 6 bases at J, leaving 11 bases unmatched. The germline V gene has CDR1 GTSNPN and CDR2 SVGIG (reference sequence). Combining the CDR3 with reference TRBV30 and TRBJ2-7 gives the whole variable domain SQTIHQWPATLVQPVGSPLSLECTVEGTSNPNLYWYRQAAGRGLQLLFYSVGIGQISSEVPQNLSASRPQDRQFILSSKKLLLSDSGFYLCAWNRGTVTGEQYFGPGTRLTVT.

V is TRBV5-1 and J is TRBJ2-7, with D tentatively TRBD2 (6 bases). V was trimmed by 6 bases and J by 0 bases, leaving 13 bases between them. The CDR3 covers 14 residues. Germline V gives CDR1 SGHRS, CDR2 YFSETQ. The CDR3 coding sequence is TGCGCCAGCACTGGAGGGGCCCTCTCCTACGAGCAGTACTTC. Translated, it gives CASTGGALSYEQYF.

This sequence joins TRBV19 and TRBJ1-1; D remains unclear. The V end lost 5 bases, the J end lost 2 bases, and 15 bases lay between the germline ends. The V gene's germline CDR1 is LNHDA and CDR2 SQIVND (reference sequence). This CDR3 spans 15 amino acids. CDR3 nucleotide sequence: TGTGCCAGTAGTTTCGGTCCGCACGTAAACACTGAAGCTTTCTTT. Translating gives CASSFGPHVNTEAFF. Using reference TRBV19 and TRBJ1-1 for the parts outside the CDR3, the full variable domain is DGGITQSPKYLFRKEGQNVTLSCEQNLNHDAMYWYRQDPGQGLRLIYYSQIVNDFQKGDIAEGYSVSREKKESFPLTVTSAQKNPTAFYLCASSFGPHVNTEAFFGQGTRLTVV.

Turning to this clone: At one end, the junction sequence differs from germline, possibly due to a read error. Other nucleotide sequences from this sample produce the same CDR3. The chain recombines TRBV5-1 with TRBJ1-2; tentatively, D is TRBD1 (5 bases). The CDR3 extends over 14 amino acids. In germline, CDR1 is SGHRS, CDR2 YFSETQ. CDR3 loop: CASRDSNENYGYTF. CDR3 nucleotides: TGTGCCAGCAGGGATTCTAACGAGAACTATGGCTACACCTTC. Variable domain in full (rest from reference TRBV5-1 and TRBJ1-2): KAGVTQTPRYLIKTRGQQVTLSCSPISGHRSVSWYQQTPGQGLQFLFEYFSETQRNKGNFPGRFSGRQFSNSRSEMNVSTLELGDSALYLCASRDSNENYGYTFGSGTRLTVV.

The chain recombines TRBV7-2 with TRBJ1-5, with D possibly being TRBD1 (5 bases). In germline, CDR1 is SGHTA, CDR2 FQGNSA. V lost 1 base to trimming and J lost 4 bases, with 5 bases between them. The CDR3 length is 13 residues. The CDR3 region has the DNA TGTGCCAGCAGCTTAGGACAGAATCAGCCCCAGCATTTT. The encoded protein is CASSLGQNQPQHF.

This rearrangement joins TRBV5-1 to TRBJ2-3; 7 nucleotides line up with TRBD1. The CDR3 loop spans 16 amino acids. The V gene end was trimmed by 0 bases and the J gene end by 2 bases; junction bases not matched to a gene: 6. Germline CDR1 is SGHRS and CDR2 is YFSETQ. CDR3 DNA: TGCGCCAGCAGCTTGGGGGACAGCCATCACACAGATACGCAGTATTTT. Encoded protein: CASSLGDSHHTDTQYF.

The chain links TRBV5-4 to TRBJ2-3, with 9 bases aligning to TRBD1. Germline lookup yields CDR1 SGHNT and CDR2 YYREEE (reference sequence). Trimming took 5 bases from V and 6 from J; bases not matched to a gene: 4. This CDR3 is built from 13 residues. The CDR3: CASRRTGVDTQYF. The CDR3 DNA follows: TGTGCCAGCAGAAGGACAGGGGTTGATACGCAGTATTTT.

CDR3: CASSSGTGGEKLFF. CDR3 bases: TGTGCCAGCAGCTCCGGGACAGGGGGTGAAAAACTGTTTTTT. This chain links TRBV7-2 with TRBJ1-4; TRBD1 matches 11 bases. J gave up 7 bases and V 4 bases, and 2 bases lay outside the gene matches. Germline lookup yields CDR1 SGHTA and CDR2 FQGNSA. The CDR3 totals 14 residues.

The chain employs TRBV7-9 and TRBJ2-7; possible D gene TRBD2, 5 bases. CDR3 size: 14 residues. V dropped 2 bases and J dropped 0 bases, with 8 bases sitting between them. Germline V gene data show CDR1 as SEHNR and CDR2 as FQNEAQ (reference sequence). CDR3 protein: CASSLWGASYEQYF. The CDR3 DNA reads TGTGCCAGCAGCTTATGGGGAGCCTCCTACGAGCAGTACTTC. The full variable domain, rest sourced from reference TRBV7-9 and TRBJ2-7, is DTGVSQNPRHKITKRGQNVTFRCDPISEHNRLYWYRQTLGQGPEFLTYFQNEAQLEKSRLLSDRFSAERPKGSFSTLEIQRTEQGDSAMYLCASSLWGASYEQYFGPGTRLTVT.

The chain uses TRBV5-4 and TRBJ1-4; D uncertain. The CDR3 runs to 13 residues. V was shortened by 5 bases and J by 8 bases, with 13 bases between the two germline ends. Germline CDR1 is SGHNT and CDR2 is YYREEE (reference sequence). The CDR3 nucleotides are TGTGCCAGCAGTTTAGGCCCCGACGAAAAACTGTTTTTT. The encoded protein is CASSLGPDEKLFF.

This clone was seen more than once but under ten times. The V and J genes are TRBV11-2 and TRBJ2-7; the match to TRBD2 covers 11 bases. Germline trimming cut 4 bases from V and 0 bases from J; bases unmatched to any gene: 2. The CDR3 is made up of 15 amino acids. Germline-derived CDR1 and CDR2 are SGHAT and FQNNGV. CDR3 protein: CASSYTSGGSYEQYF. The CDR3 DNA follows: TGTGCCAGCAGCTACACTAGCGGGGGCTCCTACGAGCAGTACTTC.

This chain joins TRBV5-6 and TRBJ1-5; 10 bases line up with TRBD1. The CDR3 extends over 15 amino acids. V was clipped by 4 bases and J by 10 bases; unmatched bases: 11. Germline values: CDR1 SGHDT, CDR2 YYEEEE. CDR3 DNA sequence: TGTGCCAGCAGCCAGAGTCCCGGGACAGGGGTTCCCCAGCATTTT. Protein: CASSQSPGTGVPQHF. The full variable domain, completed using reference TRBV5-6 and TRBJ1-5, is DAGVTQSPTHLIKTRGQQVTLRCSPKSGHDTVSWYQQALGQGPQFIFQYYEEEERQRGNFPDRFSGHQFPNYSSELNVNALLLGDSALYLCASSQSPGTGVPQHFGDGTRLSIL.

Here the CDR3 reads CASSQDPGQRGYTF. The CDR3 nucleotides read TGTGCCAGCAGCCAAGATCCGGGACAGCGGGGCTACACCTTC. The V gene is TRBV14, the J gene TRBJ1-2, with 7 bases that match TRBD1. Germline V gives CDR1 SGHDN, CDR2 FVKESK. J lost 8 bases, V lost 0 bases, and 6 bases had no gene match. The CDR3 runs 14 residues.

The DNA for the CDR3 is TGCAGCGTTGAACCGACTGCCGGCGAGCAGTACTTC. This translates into CSVEPTAGEQYF. This sequence joins TRBV29-1 and TRBJ2-7, with D unclear. Germline CDR1 and CDR2: SQVTM and ANQGSEA. CDR3 length: 12 residues. The ends were cut back, 2 bases at V and 6 bases at J, with 11 bases in the middle.

This clone was observed a handful of times. The CDR3 loop is CASSFYRNQETQYF. For the CDR3, the DNA is TGTGCCAGCAGCTTTTACAGAAACCAAGAGACCCAGTACTTC. The chain employs TRBV7-2 and TRBJ2-5; unclear D gene. Trimming stripped 3 bases from V and 0 bases from J, with 8 bases between. The CDR3 has 14 amino acids. Germline values: CDR1 SGHTA, CDR2 FQGNSA. The full variable domain, completed using reference TRBV7-2 and TRBJ2-5, is GAGVSQSPSNKVTEKGKDVELRCDPISGHTALYWYRQSLGQGLEFLIYFQGNSAPDKSGLPSDRFSAERTGGSVSTLTIQRTQQEDSAVYLCASSFYRNQETQYFGPGTRLLVL.

A few counts support this clone. This chain connects TRBV6-5 to TRBJ2-7; 9 positions agree with TRBD1. Germline assignment: CDR1 MNHEY and CDR2 SVGAGI. The CDR3 is 12 residues long. The V segment lost 6 bases and the J segment 12 bases; nucleotides outside the gene matches: 9. This chain's CDR3 is CASRTGQGEPYF. DNA of the CDR3: TGTGCCAGCAGAACGGGACAGGGTGAACCGTACTTC.